This TCR beta chain was obtained from a study of PD-1 blockade in classical Hodgkin lymphoma. Study-wide findings and caveats: Newly diagnosed patients and complete responders had comparable diversity at baseline. Possibly reflecting disease activity or prior therapy, repertoire differences have causes that remain undefined. CD4+ TCR diversity climbed significantly by C4D1, unlike CD8+ TCR diversity.

Each patient relapsed following autologous stem cell transplantation, and prior brentuximab vedotin exposure differed. Best responses fell into complete response, partial response or progressive disease. As regards this clone: Its antigen is as yet unknown.

Measured with immunoSEQ multiplex PCR; TCRdb has only the in-frame clones, and not every one. The sample shows under 100,000 clones, around four fifths of them seen only once. J gave up 4 bases and V 3 bases, and 11 bases lay outside the gene matches. The germline gives CDR1 LNHNV, CDR2 YYDKDF (reference sequence). The CDR3 contains 17 residues. The clonotype was recovered from a human donor with classical Hodgkin lymphoma. Specimen: peripheral blood mononuclear cells (PBMCs), collected at baseline. This chain joins TRBV15 and TRBJ2-2, with 7 bases matching TRBD2. The CDR3 is CATSRDRLAGSTGELFF. The DNA for the CDR3 is TGTGCCACCAGCAGGGACCGACTAGCCGGATCCACCGGGGAGCTGTTTTTT.